This T cell receptor beta chain was profiled in a study of blood T cell repertoires in COVID-19. Assay: immunoSEQ multiplex PCR; the TCRdb copy retains only in-frame clones and omits some. The repertoire holds roughly 200,000 clones, roughly 80% seen once, with less than 7% in the top ten. CDR1 is MDHEN, CDR2 SYDVKM, per germline. The CDR3 is made up of 17 amino acids. V shed 2 bases and J shed 5 bases, with 21 bases lying between them. The genes are TRBV28 and TRBJ1-2; possibly TRBD1 for D (6 bases). The source of this sequence is a woman in her sixties or seventies with acute or convalescent COVID-19. Sequencing was done on a sample of peripheral blood. This CDR3 is CASSLEGRGYLRYGYTF. The CDR3 DNA follows: TGTGCCAGCAGTTTAGAGGGAAGGGGGTACCTTAGGTATGGCTACACCTTC.